This TCR beta chain comes out of a study of cytomegalovirus exposure and HLA in healthy donors. The CDR3 is 14 residues long. Looked up from germline, CDR1 is MGHDK and CDR2 is SYGVNS. The ends were cut back, 2 bases at V and 3 bases at J, with 8 bases in the middle. Profiled with immunoSEQ multiplex PCR; TCRdb holds only in-frame clones, not every one. The sample lists roughly 100,000 clones, around 96% seen once, with almost 0.9% in the top ten. Whole-study findings and limits: The study flagged about 150 TCR beta chains as cytomegalovirus-associated.

Notes on this clone: No antigen is known for it.

This sequence joins TRBV25-1 and TRBJ1-3, with D tentatively TRBD1 (5 bases). The sequenced sample consisted of PBMCs. The source of this sequence is a woman under 30 in good health and CMV-seronegative. CDR3 nucleotide sequence: TGTGCCAGCAGTGAAAGGGGTAGTGGAAACACCATATATTTT. Translated, it gives CASSERGSGNTIYF. Looking up the rest from reference TRBV25-1 and TRBJ1-3 gives the full variable domain: EADIYQTPRYLVIGTGKKITLECSQTMGHDKMYWYQQDPGMELHLIHYSYGVNSTEKGDLSSESTVSRIRTEHFPLTLESARPSHTSQYLCASSERGSGNTIYFGEGSWLTVV.